A selection of T cell receptor beta chains follows, all from one sample in a study of monozygotic twins with cystic fibrosis. Sequencing was performed with immunoSEQ multiplex PCR; in TCRdb, only in-frame clones are kept and a portion is missing. The data show about 32,000 clones, roughly 96% seen once. The sequencing input was blood. These TCRs come from a girl aged 2-10 years with cystic fibrosis. CDR3s include the opening cysteine and the closing phenylalanine or tryptophan. D genes are given only for firm matches. Clone size is not always given. Where it is, it says once, few, many or a class for expanded clones.

J gene,D gene,V gene,clone size,CDR3 protein,CDR3 DNA
TRBJ1-2,TRBD1,TRBV7-2,.,CASSLTGTAYGYTF,TGTGCCAGCAGCCTGACCGGGACAGCATATGGCTACACCTTC
TRBJ2-5,TRBD2,TRBV6-1,.,CASSEAIVAGGETQYF,TGTGCCAGCAGTGAAGCCATAGTAGCGGGAGGGGAGACCCAGTACTTC
TRBJ1-6,.,TRBV9,.,CASSVAIGGVLHF,TGTGCCAGCAGCGTAGCGATAGGGGGAGTACTCCACTTT
TRBJ2-6,TRBD1,TRBV30,.,CAWGGRDRVGGANVLTF,TGTGCCTGGGGAGGCCGGGACAGGGTGGGAGGGGCCAACGTCCTGACTTTC
TRBJ1-3,.,TRBV5-4,once,CASSFTGSGNTIYF,TGTGCCAGCAGCTTCACAGGGTCAGGAAACACCATATATTTT
TRBJ2-7,TRBD2,TRBV13,.,CASSLGLAENFYEQYF,TGTGCCAGCAGCCTAGGACTAGCGGAGAACTTCTACGAGCAGTACTTC
TRBJ1-1,.,TRBV29-1,.,CSVERRVNTEAFF,TGCAGCGTTGAACGGCGGGTGAACACTGAAGCTTTCTTT
TRBJ2-7,TRBD2,TRBV6-1,.,CASSERRTSGGGSEQYF,TGTGCCAGCAGTGAAAGGAGGACTAGCGGTGGTGGGTCCGAGCAGTACTTC
TRBJ2-5,.,TRBV20-1,.,CSGRQETQYF,TGCAGTGGCCGACAAGAGACCCAGTACTTC
TRBJ1-1,TRBD1,TRBV5-8,.,CASRRDRGSTEAFF,TGTGCCAGCAGGAGAGACAGGGGTTCGACTGAAGCTTTCTTT
TRBJ1-2,.,TRBV18,.,CASSHVRSGGYTF,TGTGCCAGCTCACATGTCCGGTCGGGTGGCTACACCTTC
TRBJ2-1,.,TRBV2,.,CASSESPLAVYNEQFF,TGTGCCAGCAGTGAATCCCCCCTAGCCGTATACAATGAGCAGTTCTTC
TRBJ2-2,TRBD1,TRBV11-2,once,CASSPRTGAGELFF,TGTGCCAGCAGCCCACGGACAGGGGCCGGGGAGCTGTTTTTT
TRBJ1-1,.,TRBV27,.,CASSRTLGGVNTEAFF,TGTGCCAGCAGTCGGACCCTGGGCGGGGTGAACACTGAAGCTTTCTTT
TRBJ1-1,TRBD1,TRBV2,.,CASRLTGLDTEAFF,TGTGCCAGCAGGCTGACAGGGCTGGACACTGAAGCTTTCTTT
TRBJ2-1,TRBD2,TRBV5-1,.,CASSFHTGTSGNNEQFF,TGCGCCAGCAGCTTCCATACAGGGACTAGCGGGAACAATGAGCAGTTCTTC
TRBJ1-1,.,TRBV19,.,CASRAPLNTEAFF,TGTGCCAGTAGGGCCCCACTGAACACTGAAGCTTTCTTT
TRBJ2-3,.,TRBV5-1,.,CASSLGQGSDLAGTDTQYF,TGCGCCAGCAGCTTGGGACAGGGATCTGATCTAGCGGGCACAGATACGCAGTATTTT
TRBJ1-5,TRBD1,TRBV6-1,.,CASSENRGLGQPQHF,TGTGCCAGCAGTGAAAACAGGGGGCTCGGTCAGCCCCAGCATTTT
TRBJ2-7,TRBD2,TRBV7-9,once,CASSPSNTGGDGMYF,TGTGCCAGCAGCCCCAGTAATACGGGAGGGGATGGTATGTACTTC
TRBJ1-5,.,TRBV28,.,CASSSHSELSQHF,TGTGCCAGCAGTTCCCACTCCGAGCTTTCCCAGCATTTT
TRBJ1-3,.,TRBV2,once,CASRAGSSSGNTIYF,TGTGCCAGCAGGGCAGGGAGCAGCTCTGGAAACACCATATATTTT
TRBJ2-7,.,TRBV18,.,CASSQGSYEQYF,TGTGCCAGCTCACAGGGATCCTACGAGCAGTACTTC
TRBJ1-2,TRBD1,TRBV4-1,few,CASSQPGQGASGYTF,TGCGCCAGCAGCCAACCGGGACAGGGGGCGTCTGGCTACACCTTC
TRBJ2-7,TRBD1,TRBV2,.,CASSGDRGNSYEQYF,TGTGCCAGCAGTGGGGACAGGGGAAACTCCTACGAGCAGTACTTC
TRBJ2-5,.,TRBV11-3,.,CASSLGVGNLQETQYF,TGTGCCAGCAGCTTAGGGGTTGGAAATCTTCAAGAGACCCAGTACTTC
TRBJ1-2,.,TRBV4-1,.,CASSPGGYGYTF,TGCGCCAGCAGCCCCGGGGGGTATGGCTACACCTTC
TRBJ2-5,.,TRBV5-1,.,CASSLLQGRETQYF,TGCGCCAGCAGCTTGCTGCAGGGCAGGGAGACCCAGTACTTC
TRBJ1-1,TRBD1,TRBV5-4,.,CASSGDRGTFF,TGTGCCAGCAGCGGAGACAGGGGAACTTTCTTT
TRBJ1-5,.,TRBV15,.,CATSRDEYSNQPQHF,TGTGCCACCAGCAGAGATGAGTATAGCAATCAGCCCCAGCATTTT
TRBJ1-3,.,TRBV19,.,CASKRVQGTGNTIYF,TGTGCCAGTAAACGGGTACAAGGGACTGGAAACACCATATATTTT
TRBJ2-5,TRBD1,TRBV13,once,CASSRWTGAQETQYF,TGTGCCAGCAGCCGCTGGACAGGGGCCCAAGAGACCCAGTACTTC
TRBJ1-2,.,TRBV19,.,CASSMGPLYGYTF,TGTGCCAGTAGTATGGGGCCGCTCTATGGCTACACCTTC
TRBJ2-7,.,TRBV5-1,.,CASSLVPRESGEQYF,TGCGCCAGCAGCTTGGTGCCCAGAGAGTCTGGCGAGCAGTACTTC
TRBJ1-2,TRBD1,TRBV5-4,.,CASSFGQGSGYTF,TGTGCCAGCAGCTTTGGACAGGGCTCTGGCTACACCTTC
TRBJ1-5,.,TRBV30,.,CAWSEGRNQPQHF,TGTGCCTGGAGTGAGGGTCGCAATCAGCCCCAGCATTTT
TRBJ2-3,TRBD2,TRBV9,.,CASSGGTSGSVDTQYF,TGTGCCAGCAGCGGGGGGACTAGCGGTTCTGTAGATACGCAGTATTTT
TRBJ2-7,.,TRBV19,.,CASSTRDGSYEQYF,TGTGCCAGTAGTACCCGGGACGGATCCTACGAGCAGTACTTC
TRBJ1-2,.,TRBV4-2,.,CASSQDEQGNLPNYGYTF,TGTGCCAGCAGCCAAGACGAACAGGGTAACTTACCTAACTATGGCTACACCTTC
TRBJ2-5,.,TRBV28,.,CASSFQETQYF,TGTGCCAGCAGTTTCCAAGAGACCCAGTACTTC
TRBJ1-1,TRBD1,TRBV28,once,CASRPRTGGMWTEAFF,TGTGCCAGCAGGCCCAGGACAGGGGGCATGTGGACTGAAGCTTTCTTT
TRBJ2-2,.,TRBV9,once,CASSQRTATGELFF,TGTGCCAGCAGCCAACGGACGGCGACCGGGGAGCTGTTTTTT
TRBJ2-7,.,TRBV2,.,CASSERVAPYEQYF,TGTGCCAGCAGTGAAAGGGTCGCGCCCTACGAGCAGTACTTC
TRBJ2-4,TRBD1,TRBV6-6,once,CASREGQARDIQYF,TGTGCCAGCAGGGAGGGACAGGCGAGGGACATTCAGTACTTC
TRBJ2-7,.,TRBV6-5,.,CASSHPGAYEQYF,TGTGCCAGCAGTCACCCGGGGGCCTACGAGCAGTACTTC
TRBJ2-2,.,TRBV6-1,once,CASSAELNTGELFF,TGTGCCAGCAGTGCCGAATTGAACACCGGGGAGCTGTTTTTT
TRBJ2-1,TRBD2,TRBV4-1,.,CASRGLASYNEQFF,TGCGCCAGCAGGGGACTAGCCTCCTACAATGAGCAGTTCTTC